Sequencing of this T cell receptor (beta chain) was carried out in a study of Ad26.COV2.S vaccination and SARS-CoV-2 variants. Overall study context: Ad26.COV2.S shots went into the muscle once or twice, 56 days apart. The study's findings and limits: CD8+ and CD4+ T cells specific for spike reportedly responded with substantial breadth after vaccination. Comparability of non-spike TCR breadth was observed across vaccine and placebo recipients.

Produced via immunoSEQ multiplex PCR; TCRdb's table is partial and in-frame only. This table holds 350,000 to 500,000 clones, over 75% found once. This clone has only one observation. Antigen specificity is unknown. V was trimmed by 0 bases and J by 0 bases, leaving 19 bases between them. Germline values: CDR1 LGHNA, CDR2 YSLEER. The CDR3 extends over 19 amino acids. Treatment reported: 15 to 20 received Ad26.COV2.S at low or high dose, single or two shots; five or six received placebo; per-sample allocation not given. Following the first vaccine or placebo injection, samples were taken on day 63. The receptor's source is a person aged 18-65 years who received the Ad26.COV2.S COVID-19 vaccine or a placebo. J is TRBJ2-3 and V is TRBV4-3; D possibly corresponds to TRBD2 (7 bases). Specimen: peripheral blood, collected in a trial of Ad26.COV2.S vaccine versus placebo. DNA of the CDR3: TGCGCCAGCAGCCAAGAACATACCACGGGGGGCTGGAGCACAGATACGCAGTATTTT. This translates into CASSQEHTTGGWSTDTQYF.